The rows below give T cell receptor beta chains drawn from one sample of a study of T cells in Graves' hyperthyroidism and ophthalmopathy. MiXCR was run by TCRdb on the multiplex PCR reads, yielding one entry per CDR3 protein. Of about 360,000 distinct CDR3 sequences in the sample, 13% are singletons; the top ten hold less than 25%. What was sequenced was blood. These TCRs come from a man aged 30-40 years with Graves' hyperthyroidism that later progressed to Graves' ophthalmopathy. Each CDR3 is given with its conserved first and last residue. Each record gives: J gene, clone size, V gene, CDR3 length, D gene, CDR3 protein, CDR3 DNA. D genes are given only for firm matches. The size of a clone is reported for some rows only, either as once, few or many, or as a class for expanded clones.

>TRBJ2-2|.|TRBV7-9|15|TRBD2
CASRPAGGYTGELFF
TGTGCCAGCAGACCTGCGGGGGGGTACACCGGGGAGCTGTTTTTT
>TRBJ1-2|few|TRBV6-4|15|.
CASSDPGGADYGYTF
TGTGCCAGCAGTGACCCCGGGGGGGCTGACTATGGCTACACCTTC
>TRBJ1-1|few|TRBV6-6|15|.
CASSYSYSLGTEAFF
TGTGCCAGCAGTTACTCATACTCCCTAGGGACTGAAGCTTTCTTT
>TRBJ2-2|.|TRBV7-6|14|.
CASSLKDATGELFF
TGTGCCAGCAGCTTGAAGGACGCCACCGGGGAGCTGTTTTTT
>TRBJ1-4|.|TRBV5-8|17|TRBD1
CASSLDRTGSTNEKLFF
TGTGCCAGCAGCTTAGATAGGACAGGATCAACTAATGAAAAACTGTTTTTT
>TRBJ2-7|many|TRBV20-1|14|TRBD1
CSVSGTGFYYEQYF
TGCAGTGTTTCCGGGACAGGGTTTTACTACGAGCAGTACTTC
>TRBJ1-1|many|TRBV11-1|14|.
CASSWGGQGTEAFF
TGTGCCAGCAGCTGGGGGGGGCAGGGGACTGAAGCTTTCTTT
>TRBJ2-3|.|TRBV7-3|16|TRBD2
CASSPQRAGGLDTQYF
TGTGCCAGCAGCCCCCAGAGGGCGGGGGGCCTTGATACGCAGTATTTT
>TRBJ1-1|.|TRBV20-1|14|.
CSAKREGGRTEAFF
TGCAGTGCTAAAAGGGAGGGGGGACGCACTGAAGCTTTCTTT
>TRBJ2-2|few|TRBV4-1|17|TRBD1
CASRKGQAKGNTGELFF
TGCGCCAGCAGAAAGGGACAGGCCAAAGGAAACACCGGGGAGCTGTTTTTT
>TRBJ2-7|few|TRBV20-1|13|TRBD1
CSAMTGAAYEQYF
TGCAGTGCTATGACAGGGGCGGCCTACGAGCAGTACTTC
>TRBJ1-5|.|TRBV28|15|TRBD1
CASSPGQGAIQPQHF
TGTGCCAGCAGCCCCGGACAGGGGGCGATTCAGCCCCAGCATTTT
>TRBJ2-7|few|TRBV4-1|15|.
CASSQGGDSSYEQYF
TGCGCCAGCAGCCAAGGCGGAGACTCTTCCTACGAGCAGTACTTC
>TRBJ1-2|many|TRBV5-1|12|.
CASSLAHNGYTF
TGCGCCAGCAGCTTGGCCCACAACGGCTACACCTTC
>TRBJ2-2|few|TRBV20-1|14|TRBD2
CSASAAGDTGELFF
TGCAGTGCTAGCGCAGCGGGGGACACCGGGGAGCTGTTTTTT
>TRBJ2-7|.|TRBV5-1|16|TRBD1
CASSLANGQGGDEQYF
TGCGCCAGCAGCTTGGCCAACGGACAGGGTGGGGACGAGCAGTACTTC
>TRBJ2-3|many|TRBV2|18|TRBD2
CASSHAAIAGRSTDTQYF
TGTGCCAGCAGTCACGCGGCTATAGCGGGGAGAAGCACAGATACGCAGTATTTT
>TRBJ1-1|.|TRBV5-1|15|TRBD1
CASSFTGDWNTEAFF
TGCGCCAGCAGCTTTACAGGGGACTGGAACACTGAAGCTTTCTTT
>TRBJ1-2|many|TRBV28|15|.
CASSSKLGGNYGYTF
TGTGCCAGCAGCTCCAAACTGGGGGGAAACTATGGCTACACCTTC
>TRBJ2-7|many|TRBV20-1|13|.
CSARDGTYYEQYF
TGCAGTGCTAGAGATGGGACATATTACGAGCAGTACTTC
>TRBJ2-4|many|TRBV7-8|13|.
CASSLQTGNIQYF
TGTGCCAGCAGCTTGCAGACAGGAAACATTCAGTACTTC
>TRBJ1-2|many|TRBV18|16|.
CASSPPSGRDNYGYTF
TGTGCCAGCTCACCTCCATCCGGGCGGGATAACTATGGCTACACCTTC
>TRBJ1-5|many|TRBV12-5|14|.
CASVADGSNQPQHF
TGTGCTAGTGTTGCGGACGGTAGCAATCAGCCCCAGCATTTT
>TRBJ2-3|.|TRBV15|19|TRBD2
CATSRDLGTSGGWADTQYF
TGTGCCACCAGCAGAGATCTGGGGACTAGCGGGGGTTGGGCAGATACGCAGTATTTT
>TRBJ2-7|.|TRBV20-1|14|.
CSASKAPGSYEQYF
TGCAGTGCTAGTAAGGCGCCAGGCTCCTACGAGCAGTACTTC
>TRBJ2-7|.|TRBV5-8|14|TRBD2
CASSPGTSDYEQYF
TGTGCCAGCAGCCCCGGGACTAGCGACTACGAGCAGTACTTC
>TRBJ1-2|many|TRBV2|13|TRBD1
CASSRDRGLGYTF
TGTGCCAGCAGTCGGGACAGGGGGCTTGGCTACACCTTC
>TRBJ2-7|.|TRBV5-5|12|.
CASSLTYEEQYF
TGTGCCAGCAGCTTGACCTACGAGGAGCAGTACTTC
>TRBJ1-1|many|TRBV6-1|15|TRBD1
CASSSGTARGTEAFF
TGTGCCAGCAGTTCCGGGACAGCCCGGGGCACTGAAGCTTTCTTT
>TRBJ2-1|few|TRBV7-9|14|.
CASSSYRAYNEQFF
TGTGCCAGCAGCTCATACAGGGCTTACAATGAGCAGTTCTTC
>TRBJ1-1|.|TRBV6-5|15|.
CASSYSRVGSTEAFF
TGTGCCAGCAGTTACTCAAGGGTTGGGAGCACTGAAGCTTTCTTT
>TRBJ2-7|many|TRBV5-1|14|TRBD2
CASSLREALYEQYF
TGCGCCAGCAGCCTGCGGGAGGCCCTCTACGAGCAGTACTTC
>TRBJ2-1|.|TRBV6-1|14|.
CASCQGGGYNEQFF
TGTGCCAGTTGTCAGGGGGGAGGTTACAATGAGCAGTTCTTC
>TRBJ2-5|few|TRBV4-2|15|.
CASSQEEGLQETQYF
TGTGCCAGCAGCCAAGAGGAGGGACTTCAAGAGACCCAGTACTTC
>TRBJ2-5|few|TRBV4-1|17|TRBD1
CASRKGVGQGLEETQYF
TGCGCCAGCAGGAAGGGGGTAGGACAGGGGCTTGAAGAGACCCAGTACTTC
>TRBJ1-1|many|TRBV11-1|13|.
CASRYTANTEAFF
TGTGCCAGCAGGTATACGGCGAACACTGAAGCTTTCTTT
>TRBJ1-2|many|TRBV5-1|14|TRBD1
CASSLIYRGQGYTF
TGCGCCAGCAGCTTGATTTACAGGGGGCAAGGCTACACCTTC
>TRBJ1-1|.|TRBV4-1|15|.
CASSQDWGWDTEAFF
TGCGCCAGCAGCCAAGACTGGGGCTGGGACACTGAAGCTTTCTTT
>TRBJ2-7|many|TRBV20-1|14|TRBD1
CSARDRLEDYEQYF
TGCAGTGCCAGGGACAGGCTGGAGGACTACGAGCAGTACTTC
>TRBJ2-1|many|TRBV12-3/TRBV12-4|15|TRBD2
CASSLDGTSRIEQFF
TGTGCCAGCAGTTTAGACGGGACTAGCCGTATTGAGCAGTTCTTC
>TRBJ1-5|many|TRBV4-1|15|.
CASSQVSPGYQPQHF
TGCGCCAGCAGCCAAGTAAGTCCAGGGTACCAGCCCCAGCATTTT
>TRBJ2-3|many|TRBV7-2|15|.
CASSARSGGTDTQYF
TGTGCCAGCAGCGCCCGGTCCGGGGGCACAGATACGCAGTATTTT
>TRBJ2-7|many|TRBV20-1|12|.
CSAKLYSYEQYF
TGCAGTGCTAAACTTTACTCCTACGAGCAGTACTTC
>TRBJ1-1|many|TRBV28|13|.
CASSLQGRTEAFF
TGTGCCAGCAGCTTACAGGGCCGGACTGAAGCTTTCTTT
>TRBJ2-1|many|TRBV29-1|13|.
CSVASQLHNEQFF
TGCAGCGTTGCTAGTCAGCTTCACAATGAGCAGTTCTTC
>TRBJ2-5|many|TRBV2|12|.
CASRMDSETQYF
TGTGCCAGCAGGATGGACTCGGAGACCCAGTACTTC
>TRBJ1-1|.|TRBV6-1|15|.
CASREGPNSNTEAFF
TGTGCCAGCAGAGAGGGACCGAACTCGAACACTGAAGCTTTCTTT
>TRBJ2-4|once|TRBV9|18|TRBD1
CASSAGTLDRVIGNIQYF
TGTGCCAGCAGCGCCGGAACCCTCGACAGGGTAATTGGAAACATTCAGTACTTC
>TRBJ2-7|.|TRBV30|12|.
CAWSPGRSEQYF
TGTGCCTGGAGCCCGGGCCGGTCGGAGCAGTACTTC
>TRBJ2-2|.|TRBV20-1|16|.
CSASRSGILDTGELFF
TGCAGTGCTAGTCGAAGTGGAATCCTAGACACCGGGGAGCTGTTTTTT
>TRBJ2-2|.|TRBV7-6|15|TRBD2
CAIRPSGQNTGELFF
TGTGCCATCCGCCCTAGCGGGCAGAACACCGGGGAGCTGTTTTTT
>TRBJ1-2|few|TRBV6-1|13|.
CASSEEEGNGYTF
TGTGCCAGCAGTGAAGAGGAGGGGAATGGCTACACCTTC
>TRBJ2-1|many|TRBV20-1|15|TRBD2
CSARDLAGGHNEQFF
TGCAGTGCTAGAGACCTAGCGGGGGGGCACAATGAGCAGTTCTTC
>TRBJ1-5|many|TRBV27|15|.
CASSLSGRGEQPQHF
TGTGCCAGCAGTTTATCAGGCAGGGGAGAACAGCCCCAGCATTTT
>TRBJ1-5|few|TRBV5-5|14|.
CASSLDRADQPQHF
TGTGCCAGCAGCTTGGACAGGGCGGATCAGCCCCAGCATTTT
>TRBJ1-2|once|TRBV30|12|.
CAWSNGGVGYTF
TGTGCCTGGAGTAACGGGGGGGTTGGCTACACCTTC
>TRBJ2-4|.|TRBV14|17|.
CASSQPGGLQGKNIQYF
TGTGCCAGCAGCCAACCAGGGGGGCTTCAGGGCAAAAACATTCAGTACTTC
>TRBJ1-4|few|TRBV11-1|14|.
CASSPGAGNEKLFF
TGTGCCAGCAGCCCGGGGGCCGGAAATGAAAAACTGTTTTTT
>TRBJ2-6|few|TRBV15|18|.
CATSRDIRGGTGANVLTF
TGTGCCACCAGCAGAGATATTCGGGGAGGCACTGGGGCCAACGTCCTGACTTTC